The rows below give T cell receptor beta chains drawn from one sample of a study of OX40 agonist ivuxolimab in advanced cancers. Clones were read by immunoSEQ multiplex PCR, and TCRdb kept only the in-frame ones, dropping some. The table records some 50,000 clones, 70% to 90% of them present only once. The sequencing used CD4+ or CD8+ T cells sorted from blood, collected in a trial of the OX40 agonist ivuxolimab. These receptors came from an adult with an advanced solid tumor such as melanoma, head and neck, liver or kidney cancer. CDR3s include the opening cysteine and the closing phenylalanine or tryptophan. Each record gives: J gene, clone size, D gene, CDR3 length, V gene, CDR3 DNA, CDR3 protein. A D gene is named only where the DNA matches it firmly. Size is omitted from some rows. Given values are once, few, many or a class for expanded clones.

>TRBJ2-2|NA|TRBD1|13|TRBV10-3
TGTGCCACGACAGGGATGAACACCGGGGAGCTGTTTTTT
CATTGMNTGELFF
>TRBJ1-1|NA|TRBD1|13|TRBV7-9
TGTGCCAGCAGCACTCAGGGGGCTACTGAAGCTTTCTTT
CASSTQGATEAFF
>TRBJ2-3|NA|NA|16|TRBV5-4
TGTGCCAGCAGCCTGGGCCTGATCCGTAGAACAGATACGCAGTATTTT
CASSLGLIRRTDTQYF
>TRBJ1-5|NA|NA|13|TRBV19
TGTGCCAGTAGTATAGGAACGAACCAGCCCCAGCATTTT
CASSIGTNQPQHF
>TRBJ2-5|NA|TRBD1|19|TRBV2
TGTGCCAGCAGAGACTCCTGGACAGGGGTTAGGGGAACGGGAGAGACCCAGTACTTC
CASRDSWTGVRGTGETQYF
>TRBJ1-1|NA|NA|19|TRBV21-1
TGTGCCAGCAGCAAGTGGAACGGGTGGCCTTTACGGGGGAACACTGAAGCTTTCTTT
CASSKWNGWPLRGNTEAFF
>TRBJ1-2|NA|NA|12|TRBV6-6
TGTGCCAGCAGCACGACGGAATATGGCTACACCTTC
CASSTTEYGYTF
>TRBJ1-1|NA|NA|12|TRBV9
TGTGCCAGCAGCAACCAGCCCGATGAAGCTTTCTTT
CASSNQPDEAFF
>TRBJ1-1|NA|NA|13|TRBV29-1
TGCAGCGTTGAAAACGGGGGCGGAACTGAAGCTTTCTTT
CSVENGGGTEAFF
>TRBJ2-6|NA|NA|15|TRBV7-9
TGTGCCAGCACGAGGGATATATCAGGGGCCAACGTCCTGACTTTC
CASTRDISGANVLTF
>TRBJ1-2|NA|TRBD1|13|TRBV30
TGTGCCTGGAGGTCAAAGGGGGCGGGTGGCTACACCTTC
CAWRSKGAGGYTF
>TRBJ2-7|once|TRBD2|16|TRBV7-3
TGTGCCAGCAGCCGACAAAGGGAGGGGTACTTCCACGAGCAGTACTTC
CASSRQREGYFHEQYF
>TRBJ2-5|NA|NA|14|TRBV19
TGTGCCAGTAGTCCCCAGGTGCGGGCGGAGACCCAGTACTTC
CASSPQVRAETQYF
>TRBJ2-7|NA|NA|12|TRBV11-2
TGTGCCAGCAGCCTAAATATGTACGAGCAGTACTTC
CASSLNMYEQYF
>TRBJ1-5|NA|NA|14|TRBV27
TGTGCCAGCAGCGGCGGACGGAACAATCAGCCCCAGCATTTT
CASSGGRNNQPQHF
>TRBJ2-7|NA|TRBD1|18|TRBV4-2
TGTGCCAGCAGCCGAAATTTGAGAGATGGGACAGGGAATTACGAGCAGTACTTC
CASSRNLRDGTGNYEQYF
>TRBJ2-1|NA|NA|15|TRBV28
TGTGCCAGCTCCACCAGTGGGACAACGTACAATGAGCAGTTCTTC
CASSTSGTTYNEQFF
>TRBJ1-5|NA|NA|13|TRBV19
TGTGCCAGTAGATACGGAGGGCTCCAGCCCCAGCATTTT
CASRYGGLQPQHF
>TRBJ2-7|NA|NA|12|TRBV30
TGTGCCTGGAGGAGGGGCAACTACGAGCAGTACTTC
CAWRRGNYEQYF
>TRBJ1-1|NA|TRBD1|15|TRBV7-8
TGTGCCAGCAGCTTAAGGTCAGGGGGTAACACTGAAGCTTTCTTT
CASSLRSGGNTEAFF
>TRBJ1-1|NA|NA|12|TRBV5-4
TGTGCCAGCAGCGGGGCAGACACTGAAGCTTTCTTT
CASSGADTEAFF
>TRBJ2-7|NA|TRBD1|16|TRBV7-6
TGTGCCAGCAGCTTATTAGGGACAGGGGGCGTCGACGAGCAGTACTTC
CASSLLGTGGVDEQYF
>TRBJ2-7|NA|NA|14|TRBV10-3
TGTGCCACCTCCTTTGGGTCACACTCCTACGAGCAGTACTTC
CATSFGSHSYEQYF
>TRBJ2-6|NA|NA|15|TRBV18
TGTGCCAGCCAGGGGGGGACCTCGGGGGCCAACGTCCTGACTTTC
CASQGGTSGANVLTF